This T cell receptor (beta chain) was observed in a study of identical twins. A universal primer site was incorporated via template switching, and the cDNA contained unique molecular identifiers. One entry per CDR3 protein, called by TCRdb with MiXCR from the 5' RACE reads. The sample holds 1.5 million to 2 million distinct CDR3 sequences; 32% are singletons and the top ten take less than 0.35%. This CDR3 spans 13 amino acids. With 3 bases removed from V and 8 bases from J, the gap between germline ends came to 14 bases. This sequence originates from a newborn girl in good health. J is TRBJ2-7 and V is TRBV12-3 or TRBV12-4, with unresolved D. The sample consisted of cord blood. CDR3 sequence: CASSLADNQQQYF. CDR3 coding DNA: TGTGCCAGCAGTTTGGCCGACAACCAGCAGCAGTACTTC.